What follows are 7 T cell receptor beta chains derived from one specimen sequenced in a study of shared T cell receptors in the human thymus. TCRdb's table, derived via immunoSEQ multiplex PCR, lists solely in-frame clones and lacks some. Counted here are hundreds of thousands of clones, around 93% occurring once; the ten biggest clones make up roughly 0.02%. The sample consisted of thymocytes. The source is a human donor.

The V and J genes are TRBV29-1 and TRBJ1-5; 11 nucleotides line up with TRBD1. The CDR3 has 14 residues. The ends lost 6 bases at V and 6 bases at J; junction bases unmatched: 7. Per the germline V gene, CDR1 is SQVTM and CDR2 is ANQGSEA. CDR3 sequence (DNA): TGCAGCGTCCGTGGACAGGGGGCGGGTCAGCCCCAGCATTTT. Its translation: CSVRGQGAGQPQHF.

This rearrangement joins TRBV7-2 to TRBJ2-1, with unresolved D. There are 14 residues in the CDR3. V was cut by 1 base and J by 6 bases, with 10 bases left in between. Germline V gene data show CDR1 as SGHTA and CDR2 as FQGNSA. As DNA, the CDR3 is TGTGCCAGCAGCTTAGTAGCACCTCGCAATGAGCAGTTCTTC. Translation gives CASSLVAPRNEQFF.

This rearrangement joins TRBV7-2 to TRBJ2-2; either TRBD1 or TRBD2 may fit D (5 bases each). The CDR3 runs 15 residues. Trimming left V 4 bases short and J 1 base short, with 10 bases between. Germline CDR1 reads SGHTA; CDR2 reads FQGNSA. The CDR3 loop reads CASSSGTLNTGELFF. Written as DNA, the CDR3 is TGTGCCAGCAGCTCCGGGACCCTGAACACCGGGGAGCTGTTTTTT.

The chain has TRBV6-5 and TRBJ2-7, with D possibly TRBD2 on 5 matching bases. V was pared by 0 bases and J by 4 bases, with 16 bases between. CDR1 and CDR2 (germline): MNHEY, SVGAGI. The length of the CDR3 is 16 residues. The CDR3: CASSYSTSGYRYEQYF. CDR3 coding DNA: TGTGCCAGCAGTTACTCAACCTCGGGGTATAGATACGAGCAGTACTTC.

This clone was seen just once. The chain has TRBV5-6 and TRBJ2-7; either TRBD1 or TRBD2 may fit D (6 bases each). The CDR3 runs 17 residues. Trimming cost V 4 bases and J 3 bases, with 23 bases left between them. Per the germline V gene, CDR1 is SGHDT and CDR2 is YYEEEE. The CDR3 DNA reads TGTGCCAGCAGCCCCCCTGGGGGGCCCCCCGCGGACTACGAGCAGTACTTC. It codes for CASSPPGGPPADYEQYF.

The chain has TRBV28 and TRBJ1-4, with 11 bases fitting TRBD1. The CDR3 covers 16 residues. CDR1 MDHEN and CDR2 SYDVKM come from the germline V gene. V was clipped by 8 bases and J by 8 bases; unmatched bases: 13. CDR3 loop: CASRKLPGQGEEKLFF. As DNA, the CDR3 is TGTGCCAGCCGAAAACTCCCGGGACAGGGGGAGGAAAAACTGTTTTTT.

The V and J genes are TRBV28 and TRBJ2-3; 14 nucleotides agree with TRBD2. The germline gives CDR1 MDHEN, CDR2 SYDVKM. The CDR3 has 19 residues. The trim removed 5 bases at V and 2 bases at J, leaving 12 bases unmatched. DNA for the CDR3: TGTGCCAGCAGTAGAACGTCCGGACTAGCGGGAGGACTCACAGATACGCAGTATTTT. Encoded protein: CASSRTSGLAGGLTDTQYF. The whole variable domain, filled in from reference TRBV28 and TRBJ2-3, reads DVKVTQSSRYLVKRTGEKVFLECVQDMDHENMFWYRQDPGLGLRLIYFSYDVKMKEKGDIPEGYSVSREKKERFSLILESASTNQTSMYLCASSRTSGLAGGLTDTQYFGPGTRLTVL.